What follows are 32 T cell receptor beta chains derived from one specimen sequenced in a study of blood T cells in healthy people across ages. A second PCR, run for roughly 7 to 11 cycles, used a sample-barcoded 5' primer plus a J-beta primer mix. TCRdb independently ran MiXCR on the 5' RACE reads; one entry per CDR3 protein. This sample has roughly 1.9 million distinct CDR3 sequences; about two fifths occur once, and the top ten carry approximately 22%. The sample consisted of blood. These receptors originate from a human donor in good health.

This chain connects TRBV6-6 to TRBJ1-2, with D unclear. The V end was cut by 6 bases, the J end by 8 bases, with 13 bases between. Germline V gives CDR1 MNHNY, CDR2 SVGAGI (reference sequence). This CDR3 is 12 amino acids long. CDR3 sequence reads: CASSFGPEGYTF. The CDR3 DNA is TGTGCCAGCAGCTTCGGCCCCGAGGGCTACACCTTC.

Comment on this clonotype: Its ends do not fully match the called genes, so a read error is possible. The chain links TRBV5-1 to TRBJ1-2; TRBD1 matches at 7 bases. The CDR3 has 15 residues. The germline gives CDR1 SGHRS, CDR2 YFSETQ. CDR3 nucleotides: TGCACCAGCACCCCACGGGGAGGGGGCGGCTATGGCTACACCTTC. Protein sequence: CTSTPRGGGGYGYTF.

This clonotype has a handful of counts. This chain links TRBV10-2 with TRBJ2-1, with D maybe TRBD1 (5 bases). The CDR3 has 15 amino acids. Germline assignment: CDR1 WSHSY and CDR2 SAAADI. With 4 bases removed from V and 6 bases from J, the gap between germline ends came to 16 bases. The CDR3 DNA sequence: TGCGCCAGCAGTGCAGGGATAGCCCAATCCAATGAGCAGTTCTTC. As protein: CASSAGIAQSNEQFF.

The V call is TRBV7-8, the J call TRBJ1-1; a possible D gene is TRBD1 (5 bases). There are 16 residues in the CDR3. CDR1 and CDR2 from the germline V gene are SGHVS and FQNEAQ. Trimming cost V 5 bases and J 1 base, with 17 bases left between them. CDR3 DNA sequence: TGTGCCAGCAGCGCCCGGGCGAAGGGGACGAACACTGAAGCTTTCTTT. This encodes CASSARAKGTNTEAFF.

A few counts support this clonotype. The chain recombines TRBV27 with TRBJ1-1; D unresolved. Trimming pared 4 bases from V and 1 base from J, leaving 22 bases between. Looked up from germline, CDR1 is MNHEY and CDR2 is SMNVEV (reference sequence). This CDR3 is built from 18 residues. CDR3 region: CASSSAFRFGRTNTEAFF. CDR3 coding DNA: TGTGCCAGCAGTTCGGCCTTCAGGTTTGGGCGGACGAACACTGAAGCTTTCTTT.

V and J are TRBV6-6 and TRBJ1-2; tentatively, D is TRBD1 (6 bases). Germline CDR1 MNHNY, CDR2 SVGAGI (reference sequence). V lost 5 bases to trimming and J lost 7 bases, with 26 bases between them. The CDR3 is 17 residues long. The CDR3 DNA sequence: TGTGCCAGCAGTCACACATCACGGTGGGTGACAGGACGTGGCTACACCTTC. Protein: CASSHTSRWVTGRGYTF.

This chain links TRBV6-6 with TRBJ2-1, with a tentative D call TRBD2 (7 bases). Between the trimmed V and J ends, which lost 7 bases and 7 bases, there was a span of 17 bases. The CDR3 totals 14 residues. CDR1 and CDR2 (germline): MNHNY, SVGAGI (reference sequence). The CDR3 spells CASIRGAGGNEQFF. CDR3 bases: TGTGCCAGCATTCGGGGGGCGGGCGGGAATGAGCAGTTCTTC.

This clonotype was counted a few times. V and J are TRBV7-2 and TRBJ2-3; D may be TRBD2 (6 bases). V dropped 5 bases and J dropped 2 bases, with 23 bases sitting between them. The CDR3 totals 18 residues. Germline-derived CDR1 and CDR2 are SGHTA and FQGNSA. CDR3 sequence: CASSKRWDRGGSTDTQYF. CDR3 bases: TGTGCCAGCAGCAAACGATGGGACCGGGGAGGCTCCACAGATACGCAGTATTTT.

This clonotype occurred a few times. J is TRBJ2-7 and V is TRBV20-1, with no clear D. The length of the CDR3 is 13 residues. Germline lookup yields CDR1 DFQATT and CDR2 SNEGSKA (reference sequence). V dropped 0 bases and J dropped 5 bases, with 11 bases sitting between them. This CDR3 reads CSARDLQADEQYF. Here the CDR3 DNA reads TGCAGTGCTAGAGATCTTCAGGCAGACGAGCAGTACTTC.

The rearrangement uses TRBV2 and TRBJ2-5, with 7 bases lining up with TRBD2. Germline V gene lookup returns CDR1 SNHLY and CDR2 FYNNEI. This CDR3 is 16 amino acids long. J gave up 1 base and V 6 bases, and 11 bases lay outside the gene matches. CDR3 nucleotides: TGTGCCAGCAGCAGCGGGACCTCCATTCCCCAAGAGACCCAGTACTTC. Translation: CASSSGTSIPQETQYF. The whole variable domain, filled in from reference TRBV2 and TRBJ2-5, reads EPEVTQTPSHQVTQMGQEVILRCVPISNHLYFYWYRQILGQKVEFLVSFYNNEISEKSEIFDDQFSVERPDGSNFTLKIRSTKLEDSAMYFCASSSGTSIPQETQYFGPGTRLLVL.

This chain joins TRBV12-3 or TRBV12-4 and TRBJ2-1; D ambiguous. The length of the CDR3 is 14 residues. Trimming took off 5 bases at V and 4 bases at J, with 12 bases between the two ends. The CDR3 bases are TGTGCCAGCAGTCCCGACCTAGGATACAATGAGCAGTTCTTC. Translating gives CASSPDLGYNEQFF.

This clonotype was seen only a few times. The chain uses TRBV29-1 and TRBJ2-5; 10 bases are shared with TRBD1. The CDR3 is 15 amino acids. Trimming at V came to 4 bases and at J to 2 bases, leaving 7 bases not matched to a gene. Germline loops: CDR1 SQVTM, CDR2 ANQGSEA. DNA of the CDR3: TGCAGCGTTGTGGATGCGGGACAGGGGCAAGAGACCCAGTACTTC. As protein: CSVVDAGQGQETQYF.

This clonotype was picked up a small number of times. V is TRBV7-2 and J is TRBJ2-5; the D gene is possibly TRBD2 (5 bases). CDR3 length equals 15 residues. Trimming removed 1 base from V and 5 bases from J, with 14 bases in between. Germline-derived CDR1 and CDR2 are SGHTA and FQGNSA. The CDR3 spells CASSLVAQRVETQYF. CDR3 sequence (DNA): TGTGCCAGCAGCTTAGTAGCGCAAAGGGTGGAGACCCAGTACTTC.

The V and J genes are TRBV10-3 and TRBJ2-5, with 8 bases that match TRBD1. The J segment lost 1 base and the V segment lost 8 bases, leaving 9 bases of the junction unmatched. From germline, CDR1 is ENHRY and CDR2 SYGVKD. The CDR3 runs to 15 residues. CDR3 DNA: TGTGCCATCGCGGGTTCACAGGGGGTCCAAGAGACCCAGTACTTC. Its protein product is CAIAGSQGVQETQYF.

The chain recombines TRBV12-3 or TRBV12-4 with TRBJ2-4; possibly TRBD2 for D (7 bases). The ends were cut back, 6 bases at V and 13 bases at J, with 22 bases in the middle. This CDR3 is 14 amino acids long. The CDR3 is CASRPGGGGGEQYF. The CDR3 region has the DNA TGTGCCAGCAGGCCCGGCGGGGGCGGTGGGGAGCAGTACTTC.

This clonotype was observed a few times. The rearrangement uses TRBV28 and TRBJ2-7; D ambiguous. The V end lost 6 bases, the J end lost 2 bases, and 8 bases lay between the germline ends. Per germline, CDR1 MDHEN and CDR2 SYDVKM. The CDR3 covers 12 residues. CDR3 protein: CASRSYTYEQYF. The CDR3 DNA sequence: TGTGCCAGCAGATCCTACACCTACGAGCAGTACTTC.

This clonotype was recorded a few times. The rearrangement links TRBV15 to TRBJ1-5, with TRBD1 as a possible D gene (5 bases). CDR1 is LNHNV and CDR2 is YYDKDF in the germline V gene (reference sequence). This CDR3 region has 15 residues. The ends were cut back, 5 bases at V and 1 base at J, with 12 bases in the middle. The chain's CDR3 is CATSPLGESNQPQHF. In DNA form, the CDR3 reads TGTGCCACCAGCCCCCTAGGGGAGAGCAATCAGCCCCAGCATTTT.

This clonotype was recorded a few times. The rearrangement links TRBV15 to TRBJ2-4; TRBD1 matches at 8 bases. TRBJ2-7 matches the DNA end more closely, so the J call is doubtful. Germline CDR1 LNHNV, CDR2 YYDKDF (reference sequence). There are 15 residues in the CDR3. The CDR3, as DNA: TGTGCCACCAGCAGAGATGGACAGGGTACGTACGAGCAGTACTTC. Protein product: CATSRDGQGTYEQYF.

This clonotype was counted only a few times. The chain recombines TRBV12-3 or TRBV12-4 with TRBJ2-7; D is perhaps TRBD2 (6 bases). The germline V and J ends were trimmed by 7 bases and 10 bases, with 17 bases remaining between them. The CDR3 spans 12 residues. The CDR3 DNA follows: TGTGCCAGCACCAAGGGGACTTTGACACAGTACTTC. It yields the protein CASTKGTLTQYF.

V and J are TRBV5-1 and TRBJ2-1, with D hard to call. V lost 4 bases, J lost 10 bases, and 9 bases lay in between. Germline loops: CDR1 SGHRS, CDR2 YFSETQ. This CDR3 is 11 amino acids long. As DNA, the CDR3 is TGCGCCAGCAGCCAGACCACGGAGCAGTTCTTC. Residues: CASSQTTEQFF.

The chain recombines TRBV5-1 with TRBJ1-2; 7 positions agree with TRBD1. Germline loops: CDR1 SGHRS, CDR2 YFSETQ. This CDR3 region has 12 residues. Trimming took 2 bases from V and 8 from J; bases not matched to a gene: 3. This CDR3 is CASSLGTVGYTF. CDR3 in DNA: TGCGCCAGCAGCTTAGGGACAGTCGGCTACACCTTC.

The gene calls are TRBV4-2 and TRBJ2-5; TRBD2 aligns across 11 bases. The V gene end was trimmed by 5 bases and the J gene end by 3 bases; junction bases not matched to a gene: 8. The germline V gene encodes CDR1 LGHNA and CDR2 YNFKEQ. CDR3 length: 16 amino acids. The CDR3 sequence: CASSLSIAGGKETQYF. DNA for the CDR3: TGTGCCAGCAGCTTATCTATAGCGGGGGGGAAAGAGACCCAGTACTTC.

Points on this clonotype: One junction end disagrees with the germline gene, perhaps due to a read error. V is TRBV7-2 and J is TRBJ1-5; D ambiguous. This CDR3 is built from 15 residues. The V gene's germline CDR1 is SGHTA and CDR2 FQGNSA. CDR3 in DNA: TGTGCCGGCAGCTTAACCGGGAATAGGAATCAGCCCCAGCATTTT. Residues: CAGSLTGNRNQPQHF.

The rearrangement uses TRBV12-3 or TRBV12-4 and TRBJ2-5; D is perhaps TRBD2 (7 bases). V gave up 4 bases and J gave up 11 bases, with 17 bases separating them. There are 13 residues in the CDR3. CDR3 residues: CASSSGGPREQYF. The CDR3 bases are TGTGCCAGCAGTTCCGGGGGGCCAAGAGAGCAGTACTTC.

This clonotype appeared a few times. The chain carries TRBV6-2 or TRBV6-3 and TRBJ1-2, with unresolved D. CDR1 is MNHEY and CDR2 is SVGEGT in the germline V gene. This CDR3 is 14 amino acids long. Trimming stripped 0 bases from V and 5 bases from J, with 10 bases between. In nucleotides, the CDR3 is TGTGCCAGCAGTTACTCGGAGGCGGGATATGGCTACACCTTC. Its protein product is CASSYSEAGYGYTF.

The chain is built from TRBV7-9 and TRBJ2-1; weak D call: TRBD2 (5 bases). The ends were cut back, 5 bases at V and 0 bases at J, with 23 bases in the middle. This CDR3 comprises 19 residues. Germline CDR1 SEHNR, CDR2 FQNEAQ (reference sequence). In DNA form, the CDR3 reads TGTGCCAGCAGCCCTTGGAAGCGGACTCGCTCCAGCTCCTACAATGAGCAGTTCTTC. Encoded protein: CASSPWKRTRSSSYNEQFF. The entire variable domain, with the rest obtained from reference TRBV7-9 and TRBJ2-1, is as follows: DTGVSQNPRHKITKRGQNVTFRCDPISEHNRLYWYRQTLGQGPEFLTYFQNEAQLEKSRLLSDRFSAERPKGSFSTLEIQRTEQGDSAMYLCASSPWKRTRSSSYNEQFFGPGTRLTVL.

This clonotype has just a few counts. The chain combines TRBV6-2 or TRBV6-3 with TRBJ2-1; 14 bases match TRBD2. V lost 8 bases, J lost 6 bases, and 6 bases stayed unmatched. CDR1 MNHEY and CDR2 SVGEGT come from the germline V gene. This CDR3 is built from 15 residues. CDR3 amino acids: CASSGGLAGVNEQFF. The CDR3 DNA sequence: TGTGCCAGCTCGGGGGGACTAGCGGGGGTCAATGAGCAGTTCTTC.

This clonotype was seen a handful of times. The CDR3 nucleotides are TGCGCCAGCAGCCAAGATCCTGGGACAGGGGGGATCTATGGCTACACCTTC. Protein sequence: CASSQDPGTGGIYGYTF. V gene TRBV4-3 combines with J gene TRBJ1-2; 11 nucleotides match TRBD1. The V gene's germline CDR1 is LGHNA and CDR2 YSLEER. The trim removed 0 bases at V and 4 bases at J, leaving 7 bases unmatched. The CDR3 runs to 17 residues.

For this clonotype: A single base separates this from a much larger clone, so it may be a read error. The CDR3: CSAAETGSNNQPQHF. The CDR3 bases are TGCAGTGCTGCCGAGACAGGGTCGAACAATCAGCCCCAGCATTTT. The chain has TRBV20-1 and TRBJ1-5; TRBD1 matches at 7 bases. Trimming removed 5 bases from V and 3 bases from J; junction bases left unmatched: 10. The CDR3 extends over 15 amino acids. Germline assignment: CDR1 DFQATT and CDR2 SNEGSKA (reference sequence).

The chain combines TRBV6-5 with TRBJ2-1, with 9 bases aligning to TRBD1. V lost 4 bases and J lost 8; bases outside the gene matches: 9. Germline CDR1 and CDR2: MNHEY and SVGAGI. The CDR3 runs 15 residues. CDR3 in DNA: TGTGCCAGCAGTTCCTTACGTAGGGACAGGGATGAGCAGTTCTTC. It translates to CASSSLRRDRDEQFF.

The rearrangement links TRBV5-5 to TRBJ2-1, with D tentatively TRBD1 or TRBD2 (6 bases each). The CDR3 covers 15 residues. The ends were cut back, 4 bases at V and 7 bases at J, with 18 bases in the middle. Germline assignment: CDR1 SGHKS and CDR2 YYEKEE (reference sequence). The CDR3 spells CASSPGARDANEQFF. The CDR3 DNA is TGTGCCAGCAGCCCGGGGGCTAGAGATGCGAATGAGCAGTTCTTC.

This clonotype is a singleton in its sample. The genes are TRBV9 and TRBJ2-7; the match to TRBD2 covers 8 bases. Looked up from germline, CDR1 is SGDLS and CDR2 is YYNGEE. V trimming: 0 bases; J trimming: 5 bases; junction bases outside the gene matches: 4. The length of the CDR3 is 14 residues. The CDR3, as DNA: TGTGCCAGCAGCGTAGCTGGGCGGGGGGACGAGCAGTACTTC. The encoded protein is CASSVAGRGDEQYF.